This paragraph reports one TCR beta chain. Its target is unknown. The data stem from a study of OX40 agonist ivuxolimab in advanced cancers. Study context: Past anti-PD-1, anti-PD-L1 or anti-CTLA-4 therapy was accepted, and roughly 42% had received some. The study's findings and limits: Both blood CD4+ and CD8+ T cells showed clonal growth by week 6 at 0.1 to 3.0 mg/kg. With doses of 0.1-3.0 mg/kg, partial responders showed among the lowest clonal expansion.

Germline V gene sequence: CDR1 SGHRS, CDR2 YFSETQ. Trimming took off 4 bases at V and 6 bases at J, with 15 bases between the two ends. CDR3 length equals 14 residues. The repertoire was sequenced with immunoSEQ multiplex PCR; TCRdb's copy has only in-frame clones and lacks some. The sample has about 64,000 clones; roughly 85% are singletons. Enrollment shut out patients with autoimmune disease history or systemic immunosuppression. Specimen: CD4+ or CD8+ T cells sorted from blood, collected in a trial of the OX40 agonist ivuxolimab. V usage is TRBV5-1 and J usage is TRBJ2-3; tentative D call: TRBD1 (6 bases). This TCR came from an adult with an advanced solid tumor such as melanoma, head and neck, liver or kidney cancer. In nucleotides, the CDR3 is TGCGCCAGCAGCCTAGGGACAAGTCCGGATACGCAGTATTTT. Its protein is CASSLGTSPDTQYF.